Listed below are T cell receptor beta chains from one sample, sequenced in a study of cytomegalovirus exposure and HLA in healthy donors. Method: immunoSEQ multiplex PCR; TCRdb's copy keeps in-frame clones and lacks some. The sample has some 83,000 clones, around 94% seen once. The sample consisted of PBMCs. The receptors shown here come from a woman between 18 and 29 years old in good health and CMV-seronegative. CDR3s include the opening cysteine and the closing phenylalanine or tryptophan. D genes are given only for firm matches. Clone size appears in some rows only: once, few, many, or a class for an expanded clone.

TRBD1	TRBV9	NA	TRBJ1-1	CASSAQPPTGRKVNTEAFF	TGTGCCAGCAGCGCCCAACCTCCGACAGGGCGTAAGGTGAACACTGAAGCTTTCTTT
TRBD2	TRBV7-3	NA	TRBJ2-7	CASSLMGGGYDEQYF	TGTGCCAGCAGCTTAATGGGCGGGGGATACGACGAGCAGTACTTC
TRBD1	TRBV10-3	once	TRBJ2-2	CAVYDRENTGELFF	TGTGCCGTCTATGACAGGGAAAACACCGGGGAGCTGTTTTTT
TRBD1	TRBV27	NA	TRBJ2-7	CASTPGTGISEQYF	TGTGCCAGCACCCCCGGGACAGGGATCAGCGAGCAGTACTTC
TRBD1	TRBV7-3	NA	TRBJ2-5	CASSSSGTGTETQYF	TGTGCCAGCAGCTCTTCTGGGACAGGGACAGAGACCCAGTACTTC
NA	TRBV6-5	NA	TRBJ2-2	CASSYSQGTGELFF	TGTGCCAGCAGTTACTCTCAGGGAACCGGGGAGCTGTTTTTT
NA	TRBV30	NA	TRBJ1-1	CAWTSGRAEAFF	TGTGCCTGGACCTCGGGGAGGGCTGAAGCTTTCTTT
TRBD1	TRBV14	NA	TRBJ1-3	CASSQGDRGRFGNTIYF	TGTGCCAGCAGCCAAGGGGACAGGGGGCGTTTTGGAAACACCATATATTTT
TRBD1	TRBV5-4	NA	TRBJ2-1	CASSLALGQGEGGQFF	TGTGCCAGCAGCTTGGCACTCGGACAGGGGGAAGGCGGGCAGTTCTTC
NA	TRBV27	NA	TRBJ1-5	CASSPLGLNQPQHF	TGTGCCAGCAGTCCGTTAGGACTCAATCAGCCCCAGCATTTT
NA	TRBV4-3	NA	TRBJ2-1	CASSQETHPYNEQFF	TGCGCCAGCAGCCAAGAAACACATCCATACAATGAGCAGTTCTTC
NA	TRBV6-1	NA	TRBJ1-4	CASLEGSGNEKLFF	TGTGCCAGCCTCGAGGGCTCCGGCAATGAAAAACTGTTTTTT
NA	TRBV27	NA	TRBJ2-5	CASSQQGGRETQYF	TGTGCCAGCAGCCAACAGGGTGGGCGCGAGACCCAGTACTTC
NA	TRBV19	NA	TRBJ2-5	CASRQENKETQYF	TGTGCCAGTAGGCAGGAAAACAAAGAGACCCAGTACTTC
NA	TRBV4-1	NA	TRBJ2-2	CASSQEVFLELAGGELFF	TGCGCCAGCAGCCAAGAAGTCTTTTTGGAACTAGCTGGCGGGGAGCTGTTTTTT
NA	TRBV19	NA	TRBJ1-1	CASSPGALANTEAFF	TGTGCCAGTAGTCCAGGGGCCCTTGCGAACACTGAAGCTTTCTTT
TRBD1	TRBV5-4	NA	TRBJ1-1	CASSLRQGSLDTEAFF	TGTGCCAGCAGCTTGAGACAGGGATCTTTAGACACTGAAGCTTTCTTT
TRBD1	TRBV9	NA	TRBJ1-1	CASSVRTGGDTEAFF	TGTGCCAGCAGCGTAAGGACAGGGGGGGACACTGAAGCTTTCTTT
TRBD1	TRBV4-3	NA	TRBJ1-1	CASSQEEDRANTEAFF	TGCGCCAGCAGCCAAGAGGAGGACAGGGCGAACACTGAAGCTTTCTTT
TRBD1	TRBV7-9	NA	TRBJ1-5	CASSPGQGIQPQHF	TGTGCCAGCAGCCCGGGACAGGGCATACAGCCCCAGCATTTT
NA	TRBV6-6	NA	TRBJ2-3	CASSYQDTQYF	TGTGCCAGCAGTTACCAAGATACGCAGTATTTT
NA	TRBV9	NA	TRBJ2-5	CASSPRDMGRGVGETQYF	TGTGCCAGCAGCCCCAGAGATATGGGTCGGGGAGTCGGAGAGACCCAGTACTTC
NA	TRBV7-6	once	TRBJ1-5	CASSLDMYQPQHF	TGTGCCAGCAGCTTAGACATGTATCAGCCCCAGCATTTT
NA	TRBV29-1	once	TRBJ1-2	CSASAESNYGYTF	TGCAGCGCCAGCGCGGAGTCTAACTATGGCTACACCTTC
TRBD1	TRBV7-6	NA	TRBJ1-2	CASSQGQGTGYTF	TGTGCCAGCAGCCAAGGACAGGGGACGGGCTACACCTTC